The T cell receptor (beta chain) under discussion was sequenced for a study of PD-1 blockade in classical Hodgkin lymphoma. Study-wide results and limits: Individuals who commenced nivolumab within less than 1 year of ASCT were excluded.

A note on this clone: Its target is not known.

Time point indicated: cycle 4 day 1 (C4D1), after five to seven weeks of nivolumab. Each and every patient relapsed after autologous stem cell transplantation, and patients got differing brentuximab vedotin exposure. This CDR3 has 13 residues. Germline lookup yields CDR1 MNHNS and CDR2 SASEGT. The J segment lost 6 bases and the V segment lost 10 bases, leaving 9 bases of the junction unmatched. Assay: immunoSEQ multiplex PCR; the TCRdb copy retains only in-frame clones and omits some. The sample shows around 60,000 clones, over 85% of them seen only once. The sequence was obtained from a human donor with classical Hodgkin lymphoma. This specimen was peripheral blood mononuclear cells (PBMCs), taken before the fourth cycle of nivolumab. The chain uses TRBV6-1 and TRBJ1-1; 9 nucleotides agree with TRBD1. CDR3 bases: TGTGCCATAAAGGGGGACAGGGAGTCTGAAGCTTTCTTT. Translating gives CAIKGDRESEAFF.